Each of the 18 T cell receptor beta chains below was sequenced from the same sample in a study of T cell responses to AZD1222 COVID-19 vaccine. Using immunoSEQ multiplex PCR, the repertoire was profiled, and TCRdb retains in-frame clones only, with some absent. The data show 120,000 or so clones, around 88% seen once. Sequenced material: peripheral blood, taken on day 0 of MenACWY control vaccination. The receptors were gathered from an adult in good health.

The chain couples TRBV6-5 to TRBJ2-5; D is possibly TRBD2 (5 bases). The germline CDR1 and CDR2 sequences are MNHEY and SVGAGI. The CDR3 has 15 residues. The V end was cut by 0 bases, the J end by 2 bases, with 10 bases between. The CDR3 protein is CASSYSEGGQETQYF. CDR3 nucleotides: TGTGCCAGCAGTTACTCAGAGGGCGGGCAAGAGACCCAGTACTTC.

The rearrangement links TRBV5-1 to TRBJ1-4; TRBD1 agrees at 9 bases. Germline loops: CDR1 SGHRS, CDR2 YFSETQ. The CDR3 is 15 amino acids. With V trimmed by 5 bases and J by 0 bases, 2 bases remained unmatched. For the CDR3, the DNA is TGCGCCAGCAGGGGACAGGGTGCAACTAATGAAAAACTGTTTTTT. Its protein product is CASRGQGATNEKLFF.

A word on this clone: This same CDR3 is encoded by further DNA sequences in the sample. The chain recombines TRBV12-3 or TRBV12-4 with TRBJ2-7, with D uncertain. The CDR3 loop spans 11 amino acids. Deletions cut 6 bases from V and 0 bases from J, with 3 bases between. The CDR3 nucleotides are TGTGCCAGCAGCTACTCCTACGAGCAGTACTTC. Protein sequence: CASSYSYEQYF.

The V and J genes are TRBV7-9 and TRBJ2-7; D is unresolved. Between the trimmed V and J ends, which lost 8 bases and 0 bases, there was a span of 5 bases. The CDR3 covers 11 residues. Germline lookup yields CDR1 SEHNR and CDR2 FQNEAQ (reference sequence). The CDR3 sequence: CASESSYEQYF. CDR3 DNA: TGTGCCAGCGAGAGCTCCTACGAGCAGTACTTC.

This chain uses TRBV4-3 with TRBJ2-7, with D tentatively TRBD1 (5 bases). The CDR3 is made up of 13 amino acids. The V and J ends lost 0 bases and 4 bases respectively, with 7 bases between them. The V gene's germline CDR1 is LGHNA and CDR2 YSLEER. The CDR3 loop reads CASSQDKGYEQYF. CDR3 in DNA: TGCGCCAGCAGCCAAGATAAGGGGTACGAGCAGTACTTC.

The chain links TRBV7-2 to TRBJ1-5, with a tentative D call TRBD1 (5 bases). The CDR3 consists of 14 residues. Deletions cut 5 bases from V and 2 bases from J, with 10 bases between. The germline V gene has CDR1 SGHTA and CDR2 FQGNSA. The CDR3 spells CASSLGARNQPQHF. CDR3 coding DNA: TGTGCCAGCAGCCTCGGGGCTCGCAATCAGCCCCAGCATTTT.

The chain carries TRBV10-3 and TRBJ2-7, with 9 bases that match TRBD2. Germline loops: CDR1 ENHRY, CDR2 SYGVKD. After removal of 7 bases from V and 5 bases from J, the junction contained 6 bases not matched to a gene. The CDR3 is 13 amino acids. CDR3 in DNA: TGTGCCATCACCCCGGGACTAGCCCACGAGCAGTACTTC. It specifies CAITPGLAHEQYF.

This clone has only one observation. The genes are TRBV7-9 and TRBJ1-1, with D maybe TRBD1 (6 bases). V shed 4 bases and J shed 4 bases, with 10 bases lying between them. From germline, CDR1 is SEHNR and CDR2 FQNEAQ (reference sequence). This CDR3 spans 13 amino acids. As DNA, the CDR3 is TGTGCCAGCAGCTCCCAGGGGCTCACTGAAGCTTTCTTT. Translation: CASSSQGLTEAFF.

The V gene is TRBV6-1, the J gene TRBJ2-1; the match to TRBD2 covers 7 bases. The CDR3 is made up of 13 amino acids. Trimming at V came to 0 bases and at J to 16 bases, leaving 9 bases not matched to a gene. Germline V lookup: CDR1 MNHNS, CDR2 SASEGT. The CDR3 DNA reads TGTGCCAGCAGTGAAGCTTGGTGGACTAGTGAATTCTTC. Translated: CASSEAWWTSEFF.

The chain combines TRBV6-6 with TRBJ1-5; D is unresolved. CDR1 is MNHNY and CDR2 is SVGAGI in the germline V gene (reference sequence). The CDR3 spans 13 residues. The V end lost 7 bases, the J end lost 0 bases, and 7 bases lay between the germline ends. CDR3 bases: TGTGCCAGCACCCGGGATAGCAATCAGCCCCAGCATTTT. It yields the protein CASTRDSNQPQHF.

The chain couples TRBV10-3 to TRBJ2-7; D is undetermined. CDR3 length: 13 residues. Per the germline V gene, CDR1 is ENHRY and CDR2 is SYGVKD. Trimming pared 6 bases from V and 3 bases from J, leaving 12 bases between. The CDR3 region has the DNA TGTGCCATCAGCCCCACAGTCGACTACGAGCAGTACTTC. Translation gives CAISPTVDYEQYF.

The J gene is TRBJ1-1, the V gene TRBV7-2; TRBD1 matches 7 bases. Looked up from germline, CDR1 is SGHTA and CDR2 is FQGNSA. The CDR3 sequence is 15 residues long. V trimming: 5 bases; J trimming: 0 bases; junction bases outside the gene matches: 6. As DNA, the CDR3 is TGTGCCAGCAGCCCCCAGGGGGTATTGAACACTGAAGCTTTCTTT. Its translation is CASSPQGVLNTEAFF.

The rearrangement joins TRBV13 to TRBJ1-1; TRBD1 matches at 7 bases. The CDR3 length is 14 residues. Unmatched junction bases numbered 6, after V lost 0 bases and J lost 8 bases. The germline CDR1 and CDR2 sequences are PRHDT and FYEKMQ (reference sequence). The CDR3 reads CASSLGDRETEAFF. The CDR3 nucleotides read TGTGCCAGCAGCTTAGGCGACAGGGAAACCGAAGCTTTCTTT.

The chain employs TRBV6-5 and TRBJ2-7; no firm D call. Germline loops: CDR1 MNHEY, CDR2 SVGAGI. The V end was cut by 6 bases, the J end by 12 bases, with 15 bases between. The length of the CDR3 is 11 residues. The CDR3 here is CASRYHDVPYF. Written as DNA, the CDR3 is TGTGCCAGCAGATACCACGACGTGCCGTACTTC.

CDR3 sequence reads: CASSSTGGLQYF. The CDR3 nucleotides are TGTGCCAGCAGTTCAACGGGAGGGTTGCAGTACTTC. The genes are TRBV12-3 or TRBV12-4 and TRBJ2-7; TRBD2 aligns across 8 bases. The trim removed 4 bases at V and 9 bases at J, leaving 5 bases unmatched. The CDR3 covers 12 residues.

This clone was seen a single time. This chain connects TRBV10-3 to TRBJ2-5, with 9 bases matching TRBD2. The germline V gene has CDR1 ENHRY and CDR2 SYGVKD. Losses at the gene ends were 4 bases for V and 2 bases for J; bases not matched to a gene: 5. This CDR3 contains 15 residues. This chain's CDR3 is CAISGGTSSQETQYF. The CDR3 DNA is TGTGCCATCAGTGGAGGGACTAGCAGTCAAGAGACCCAGTACTTC.

CDR3: CASSWGQGTAEPLHF. The DNA for the CDR3 is TGCGCCAGCAGCTGGGGACAGGGGACAGCTGAGCCCCTCCACTTT. This chain connects TRBV5-1 to TRBJ1-6; 10 positions match TRBD1. The trim removed 3 bases at V and 13 bases at J, leaving 10 bases unmatched. The CDR3 has 15 residues. Germline V gene sequence: CDR1 SGHRS, CDR2 YFSETQ.

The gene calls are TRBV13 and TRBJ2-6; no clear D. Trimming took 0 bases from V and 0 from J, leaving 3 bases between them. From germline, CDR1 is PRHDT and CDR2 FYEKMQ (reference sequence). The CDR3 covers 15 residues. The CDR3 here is CASSLGGSGANVLTF. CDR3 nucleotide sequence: TGTGCCAGCAGCTTAGGAGGCTCTGGGGCCAACGTCCTGACTTTC.